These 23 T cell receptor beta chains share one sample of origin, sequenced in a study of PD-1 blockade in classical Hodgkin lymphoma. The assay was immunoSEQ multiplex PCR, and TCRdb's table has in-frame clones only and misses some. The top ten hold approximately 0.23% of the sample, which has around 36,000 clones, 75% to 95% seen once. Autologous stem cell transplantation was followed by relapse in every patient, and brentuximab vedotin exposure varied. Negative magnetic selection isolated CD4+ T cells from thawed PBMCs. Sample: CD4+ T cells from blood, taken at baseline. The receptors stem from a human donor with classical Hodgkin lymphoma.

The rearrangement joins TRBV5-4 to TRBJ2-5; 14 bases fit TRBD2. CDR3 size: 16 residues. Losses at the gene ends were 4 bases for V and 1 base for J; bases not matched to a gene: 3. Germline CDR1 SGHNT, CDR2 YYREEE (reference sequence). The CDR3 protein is CASSQGTSGSQETQYF. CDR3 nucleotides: TGTGCCAGCAGCCAGGGGACTAGCGGGAGCCAAGAGACCCAGTACTTC.

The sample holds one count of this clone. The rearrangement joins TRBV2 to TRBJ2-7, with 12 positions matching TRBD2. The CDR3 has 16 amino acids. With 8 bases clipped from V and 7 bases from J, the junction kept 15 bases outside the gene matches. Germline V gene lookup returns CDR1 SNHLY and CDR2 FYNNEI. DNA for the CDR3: TGTGCCAGCCGCAGACTAGCGGGAGTGGGGACGGGAGAGCAGTACTTC. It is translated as CASRRLAGVGTGEQYF.

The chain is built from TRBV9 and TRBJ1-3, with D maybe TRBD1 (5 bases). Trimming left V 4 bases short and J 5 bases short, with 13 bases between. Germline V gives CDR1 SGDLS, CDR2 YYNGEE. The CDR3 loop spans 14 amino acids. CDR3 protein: CASSPPGTRNTIYF. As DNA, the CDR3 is TGTGCCAGCAGCCCCCCCGGGACGAGAAACACCATATATTTT. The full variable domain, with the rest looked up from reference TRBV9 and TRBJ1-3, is DSGVTQTPKHLITATGQRVTLRCSPRSGDLSVYWYQQSLDQGLQFLIQYYNGEERAKGNILERFSAQQFPDLHSELNLSSLELGDSALYFCASSPPGTRNTIYFGEGSWLTVV.

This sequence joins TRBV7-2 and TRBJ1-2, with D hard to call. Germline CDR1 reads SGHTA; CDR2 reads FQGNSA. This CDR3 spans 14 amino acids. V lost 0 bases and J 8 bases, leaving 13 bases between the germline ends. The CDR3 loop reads CASSLASSPGGYTF. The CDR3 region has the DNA TGTGCCAGCAGCTTAGCTTCCTCCCCGGGAGGCTACACCTTC.

The DNA for the CDR3 is TGTGCCAGCAGCTTAGCCGGGCGAGGGACAGGGGGAACTTTCTTT. It codes for CASSLAGRGTGGTFF. The rearrangement uses TRBV11-2 and TRBJ1-1; 11 positions agree with TRBD1. Germline lookup yields CDR1 SGHAT and CDR2 FQNNGV. CDR3 length: 15 amino acids. The V and J ends lost 1 base and 12 bases, in that order; junction bases with no gene match: 10.

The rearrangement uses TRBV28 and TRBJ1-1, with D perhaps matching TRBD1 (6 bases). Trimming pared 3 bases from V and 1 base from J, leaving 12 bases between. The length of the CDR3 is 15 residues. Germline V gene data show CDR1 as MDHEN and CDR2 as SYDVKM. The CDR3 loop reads CASSFPGARNTEAFF. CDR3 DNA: TGTGCCAGCAGTTTCCCGGGGGCGCGGAACACTGAAGCTTTCTTT. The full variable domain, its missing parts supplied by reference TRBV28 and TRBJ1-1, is DVKVTQSSRYLVKRTGEKVFLECVQDMDHENMFWYRQDPGLGLRLIYFSYDVKMKEKGDIPEGYSVSREKKERFSLILESASTNQTSMYLCASSFPGARNTEAFFGQGTRLTVV.

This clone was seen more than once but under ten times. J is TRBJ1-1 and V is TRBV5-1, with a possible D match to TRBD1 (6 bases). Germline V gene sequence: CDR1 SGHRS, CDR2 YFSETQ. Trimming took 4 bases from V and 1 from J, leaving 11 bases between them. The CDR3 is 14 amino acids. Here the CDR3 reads CASSDLQGNTEAFF. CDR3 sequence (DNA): TGCGCCAGCAGCGACTTACAGGGGAACACTGAAGCTTTCTTT.

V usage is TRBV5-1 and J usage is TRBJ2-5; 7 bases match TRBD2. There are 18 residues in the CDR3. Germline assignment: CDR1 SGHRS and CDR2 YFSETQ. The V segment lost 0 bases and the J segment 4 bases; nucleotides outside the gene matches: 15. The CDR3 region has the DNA TGCGCCAGCAGCTTGGTGGTTTGGGCCCCGTGGGAGGGAGAGACCCAGTACTTC. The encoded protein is CASSLVVWAPWEGETQYF.

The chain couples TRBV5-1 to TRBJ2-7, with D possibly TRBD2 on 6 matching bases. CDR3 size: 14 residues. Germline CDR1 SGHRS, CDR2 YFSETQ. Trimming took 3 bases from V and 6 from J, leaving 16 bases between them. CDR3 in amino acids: CASSSLTGTPEQYF. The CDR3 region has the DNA TGCGCCAGCAGCTCCCTAACCGGGACTCCCGAGCAGTACTTC.

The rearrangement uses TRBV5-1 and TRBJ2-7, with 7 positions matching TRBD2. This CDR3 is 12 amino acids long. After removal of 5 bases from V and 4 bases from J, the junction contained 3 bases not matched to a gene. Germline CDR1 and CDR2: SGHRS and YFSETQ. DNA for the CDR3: TGCGCCAGCAGTACTAGCGATTACGAGCAGTACTTC. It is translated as CASSTSDYEQYF.

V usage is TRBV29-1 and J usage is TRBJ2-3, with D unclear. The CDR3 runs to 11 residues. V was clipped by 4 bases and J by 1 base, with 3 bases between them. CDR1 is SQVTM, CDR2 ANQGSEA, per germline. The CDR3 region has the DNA TGCAGCGTTGCAGGCACAGATACGCAGTATTTT. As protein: CSVAGTDTQYF.

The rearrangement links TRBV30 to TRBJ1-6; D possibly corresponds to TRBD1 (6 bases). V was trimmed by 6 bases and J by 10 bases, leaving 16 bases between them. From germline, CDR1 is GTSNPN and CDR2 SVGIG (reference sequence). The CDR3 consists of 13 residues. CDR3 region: CACAGTLESPLHF. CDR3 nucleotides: TGTGCCTGCGCCGGGACACTAGAATCACCCCTCCACTTT.

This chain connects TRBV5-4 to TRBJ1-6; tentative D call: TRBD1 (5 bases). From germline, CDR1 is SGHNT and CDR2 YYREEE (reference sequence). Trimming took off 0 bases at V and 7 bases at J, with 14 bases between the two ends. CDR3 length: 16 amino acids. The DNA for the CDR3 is TGTGCCAGCAGCTTGGGTGGGACTGGCCGGAATTCACCCCTCCACTTT. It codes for CASSLGGTGRNSPLHF.

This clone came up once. In nucleotides, the CDR3 is TGTGCCAGCAGTTTAATCTTTAGACAGGGCTACGAGCAGTACTTC. Protein product: CASSLIFRQGYEQYF. The chain employs TRBV27 and TRBJ2-7; 7 positions agree with TRBD1. The V segment lost 2 bases and the J segment 3 bases; nucleotides outside the gene matches: 7. This CDR3 contains 15 residues. Germline CDR1 reads MNHEY; CDR2 reads SMNVEV (reference sequence).

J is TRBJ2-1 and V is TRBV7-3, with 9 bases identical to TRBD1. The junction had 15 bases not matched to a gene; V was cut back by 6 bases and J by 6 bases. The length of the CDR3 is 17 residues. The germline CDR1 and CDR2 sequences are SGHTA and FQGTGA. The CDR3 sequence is CASSRGGGTGFANEQFF. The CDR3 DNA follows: TGTGCCAGCAGTCGCGGGGGCGGGACAGGGTTCGCCAATGAGCAGTTCTTC.

This CDR3 reads CASSPVRTSGRLGETQYF. CDR3 nucleotide sequence: TGCGCCAGCAGTCCCGTTAGGACTAGCGGGAGGCTTGGGGAGACCCAGTACTTC. The chain is built from TRBV10-1 and TRBJ2-5; 14 nucleotides align to TRBD2. Germline values: CDR1 WNHNN, CDR2 SYGVQD (reference sequence). There are 18 residues in the CDR3. V shed 5 bases and J 5 bases; nucleotides not matched to a gene: 13.

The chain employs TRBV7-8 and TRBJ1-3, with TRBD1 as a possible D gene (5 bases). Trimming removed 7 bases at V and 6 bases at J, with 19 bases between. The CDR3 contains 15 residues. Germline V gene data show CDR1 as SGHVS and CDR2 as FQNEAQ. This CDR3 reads CASTHTRVFENTIYF. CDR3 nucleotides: TGTGCCAGCACCCACACCAGGGTATTCGAAAACACCATATATTTT.

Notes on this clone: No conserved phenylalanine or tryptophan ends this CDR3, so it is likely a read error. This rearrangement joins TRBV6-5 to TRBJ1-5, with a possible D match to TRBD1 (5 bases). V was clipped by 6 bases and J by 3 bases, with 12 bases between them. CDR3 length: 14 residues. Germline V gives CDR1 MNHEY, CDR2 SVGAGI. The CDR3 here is CASRPTAVNQPQHL. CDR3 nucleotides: TGTGCCAGCAGGCCGACAGCGGTCAATCAGCCCCAGCATCTT.

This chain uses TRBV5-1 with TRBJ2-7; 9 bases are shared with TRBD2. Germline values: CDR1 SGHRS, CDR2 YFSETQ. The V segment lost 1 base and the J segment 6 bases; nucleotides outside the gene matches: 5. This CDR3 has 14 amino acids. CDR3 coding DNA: TGCGCCAGCAGCTTGAGCGGGGGGCCCCTCGAGCAGTACTTC. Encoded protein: CASSLSGGPLEQYF. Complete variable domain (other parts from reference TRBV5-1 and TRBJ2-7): KAGVTQTPRYLIKTRGQQVTLSCSPISGHRSVSWYQQTPGQGLQFLFEYFSETQRNKGNFPGRFSGRQFSNSRSEMNVSTLELGDSALYLCASSLSGGPLEQYFGPGTRLTVT.

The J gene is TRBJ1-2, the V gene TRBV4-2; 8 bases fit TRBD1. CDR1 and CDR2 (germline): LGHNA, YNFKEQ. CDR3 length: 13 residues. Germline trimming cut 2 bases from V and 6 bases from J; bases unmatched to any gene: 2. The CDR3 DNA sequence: TGTGCCAGCAGCCAAAGACAGGGGAATGGCTACACCTTC. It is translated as CASSQRQGNGYTF.

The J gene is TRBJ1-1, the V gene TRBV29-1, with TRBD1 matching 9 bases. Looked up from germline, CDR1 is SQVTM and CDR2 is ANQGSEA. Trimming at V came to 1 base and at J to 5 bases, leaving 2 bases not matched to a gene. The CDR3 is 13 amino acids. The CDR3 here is CSVEGTGDTEAFF. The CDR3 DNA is TGCAGCGTTGAAGGGACAGGGGATACTGAAGCTTTCTTT.

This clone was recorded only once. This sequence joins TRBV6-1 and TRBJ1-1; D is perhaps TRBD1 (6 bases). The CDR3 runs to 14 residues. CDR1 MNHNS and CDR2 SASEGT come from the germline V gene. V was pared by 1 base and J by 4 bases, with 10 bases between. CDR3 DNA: TGTGCCAGCAGTGAAGAGGGGGGGTTCACTGAAGCTTTCTTT. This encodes CASSEEGGFTEAFF.

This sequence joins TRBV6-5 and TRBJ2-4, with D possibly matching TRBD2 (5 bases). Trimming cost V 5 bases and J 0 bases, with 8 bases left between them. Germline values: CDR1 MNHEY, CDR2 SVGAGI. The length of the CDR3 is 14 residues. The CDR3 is CASSPGVAKNIQYF. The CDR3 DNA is TGTGCCAGCAGTCCCGGGGTAGCCAAAAACATTCAGTACTTC.